This T cell receptor beta chain was sequenced during a study of metastatic and nonmetastatic thyroid tumors. From the PCR reads, TCRdb re-called clones with MiXCR. The table lists about 69,000 clones, 14% of them singletons. Germline V gene lookup returns CDR1 SGHRS and CDR2 YFSETQ. V lost 4 bases, J lost 10 bases, and 18 bases stayed unmatched. The CDR3 runs to 16 residues. Of note for this clone: Different DNA sequences within this sample yield the same CDR3.

Patients underwent thyroid surgery, and none had received any treatment before it. Sequences were obtained from blood. This sequence originates from a male donor with papillary thyroid cancer or a benign thyroid nodule (not recorded which). Some clones in this sample may be carry-over from other donors' samples. The rearrangement links TRBV5-1 to TRBJ2-7; 9 bases are shared with TRBD2. CDR3: CASSTGLAVHRGEQYF. The CDR3 region has the DNA TGCGCCAGCAGCACGGGACTAGCTGTTCACCGGGGGGAACAGTACTTC.